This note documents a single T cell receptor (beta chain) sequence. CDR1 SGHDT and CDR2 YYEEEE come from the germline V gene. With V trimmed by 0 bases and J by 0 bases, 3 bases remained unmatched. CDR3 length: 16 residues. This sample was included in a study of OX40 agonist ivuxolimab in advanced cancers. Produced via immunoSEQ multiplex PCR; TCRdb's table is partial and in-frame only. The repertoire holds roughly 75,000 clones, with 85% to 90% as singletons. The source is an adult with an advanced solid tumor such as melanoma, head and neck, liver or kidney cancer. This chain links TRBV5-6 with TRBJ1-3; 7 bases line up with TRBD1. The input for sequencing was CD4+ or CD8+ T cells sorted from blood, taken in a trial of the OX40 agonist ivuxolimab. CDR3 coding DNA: TGTGCCAGCAGCTTGGCGGGACAGAGCTCTGGAAACACCATATATTTT. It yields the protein CASSLAGQSSGNTIYF.